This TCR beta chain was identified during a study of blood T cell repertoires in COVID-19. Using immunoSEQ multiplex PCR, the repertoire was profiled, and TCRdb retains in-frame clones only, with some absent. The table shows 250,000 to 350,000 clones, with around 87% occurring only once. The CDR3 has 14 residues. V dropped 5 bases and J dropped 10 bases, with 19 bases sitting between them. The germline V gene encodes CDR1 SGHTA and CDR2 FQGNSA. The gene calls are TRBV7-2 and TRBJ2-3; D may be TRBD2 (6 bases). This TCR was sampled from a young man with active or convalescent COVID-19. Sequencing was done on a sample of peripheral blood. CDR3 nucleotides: TGTGCCAGCAGCCCCCGGGCTCGGGGGTGGGCGCAGTATTTT. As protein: CASSPRARGWAQYF. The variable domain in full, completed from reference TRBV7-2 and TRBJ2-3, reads GAGVSQSPSNKVTEKGKDVELRCDPISGHTALYWYRQSLGQGLEFLIYFQGNSAPDKSGLPSDRFSAERTGGSVSTLTIQRTQQEDSAVYLCASSPRARGWAQYFGPGTRLTVL.